Listed below are T cell receptor beta chains from one sample, sequenced in a study of T cells in Graves' hyperthyroidism and ophthalmopathy. TCRdb analysed the multiplex PCR reads with MiXCR anew, one entry per CDR3 protein. The table includes approximately 480,000 distinct CDR3 sequences, 20% to 25% detected once. The sequenced sample was blood. These receptors all come from a man between 18 and 29 years old with Graves' hyperthyroidism. The CDR3 runs from the conserved cysteine through the conserved F or W. Each record gives: clone size, V gene, D gene, J gene, CDR3 protein, CDR3 DNA. A D gene is named only where the DNA matches it firmly. Rows may omit the clone size; those that give it use once, few, many or a size class.

once,TRBV6-5,-,TRBJ2-7,CASSYSGTPGNEQYF,TGTGCCAGCAGTTACTCGGGGACACCCGGGAACGAGCAGTACTTC
many,TRBV2,-,TRBJ1-5,CASRPQGNQPQHF,TGTGCCAGCAGACCCCAGGGTAACCAGCCCCAGCATTTT
many,TRBV6-1,TRBD1,TRBJ1-6,CASSENPGTGGSPLHF,TGTGCCAGCAGTGAAAACCCCGGGACAGGGGGTTCACCCCTCCACTTT
-,TRBV6-1,TRBD1,TRBJ2-4,CASYGTAKNIKYF,TGTGCCAGCTACGGGACAGCCAAAAACATTAAGTACTTC
many,TRBV7-2,-,TRBJ1-1,CASSLATGNTEAFF,TGTGCCAGCAGCTTAGCGACAGGTAACACTGAAGCTTTCTTT
many,TRBV6-1,TRBD2,TRBJ2-7,CASSEGTPAGGGYEQYF,TGTGCCAGCAGTGAAGGGACCCCGGCGGGGGGCGGCTACGAGCAGTACTTC
many,TRBV2,-,TRBJ2-5,CASSRRADFGKYF,TGTGCCAGCAGTCGGAGGGCCGACTTTGGGAAGTACTTC
many,TRBV7-6,-,TRBJ2-5,CASSLQPYQETQYF,TGTGCCAGCAGCCTCCAGCCGTACCAAGAGACCCAGTACTTC
few,TRBV5-5,-,TRBJ2-1,CASSFKGWTVSDEQFF,TGTGCCAGCAGCTTTAAAGGTTGGACAGTATCTGATGAGCAGTTCTTC
many,TRBV19,-,TRBJ1-1,CASSIDPTLGMNTEAFF,TGTGCCAGTAGTATAGATCCGACACTGGGCATGAACACTGAAGCTTTCTTT
many,TRBV6-5,TRBD1,TRBJ1-1,CASSYSWTGTTEAFF,TGTGCCAGCAGTTACTCTTGGACAGGGACCACTGAAGCTTTCTTT
many,TRBV11-2,-,TRBJ1-5,CASSQEGGQLDQPQHF,TGTGCCAGCAGCCAAGAGGGGGGTCAGCTGGATCAGCCCCAGCATTTT
few,TRBV29-1,-,TRBJ1-5,CSVSGITSDQPQHF,TGCAGCGTTTCAGGGATAACAAGTGATCAGCCCCAGCATTTT
many,TRBV28,-,TRBJ1-1,CASSLPVLNTEAFF,TGTGCCAGCAGTTTACCAGTCTTGAACACTGAAGCTTTCTTT
-,TRBV6-1,TRBD1,TRBJ2-4,CASSEVDRVSNIQYF,TGTGCCAGCAGTGAGGTGGACAGGGTGTCTAACATTCAGTACTTC
few,TRBV7-9,-,TRBJ2-4,CASSLAHGGLAKNIKYF,TGTGCCAGCAGCTTAGCGCATGGGGGTCTAGCCAAAAACATTAAGTACTTC
many,TRBV20-1,-,TRBJ2-2,CSARTYGGAIGELFF,TGCAGTGCTAGAACCTATGGGGGGGCTATCGGGGAGCTGTTTTTT
few,TRBV5-1,-,TRBJ2-7,CASSLTLSRAYEQYF,TGCGCCAGCAGCCTCACACTTTCCAGGGCGTACGAGCAGTACTTC
many,TRBV13,-,TRBJ1-2,CASSSRPPTGGYTF,TGTGCCAGCAGCTCGCGACCGCCCACCGGAGGCTACACCTTC
many,TRBV6-5,-,TRBJ1-1,CASSYNMNTEAFF,TGTGCCAGCAGTTACAACATGAACACTGAAGCTTTCTTT
few,TRBV4-1,-,TRBJ1-1,CASSQESGFGAFF,TGCGCCAGCAGCCAAGAATCCGGGTTTGGAGCTTTCTTT
many,TRBV28,TRBD2,TRBJ2-7,CAAGLAGTYEQYF,TGTGCCGCAGGGCTAGCGGGGACCTACGAGCAGTACTTC